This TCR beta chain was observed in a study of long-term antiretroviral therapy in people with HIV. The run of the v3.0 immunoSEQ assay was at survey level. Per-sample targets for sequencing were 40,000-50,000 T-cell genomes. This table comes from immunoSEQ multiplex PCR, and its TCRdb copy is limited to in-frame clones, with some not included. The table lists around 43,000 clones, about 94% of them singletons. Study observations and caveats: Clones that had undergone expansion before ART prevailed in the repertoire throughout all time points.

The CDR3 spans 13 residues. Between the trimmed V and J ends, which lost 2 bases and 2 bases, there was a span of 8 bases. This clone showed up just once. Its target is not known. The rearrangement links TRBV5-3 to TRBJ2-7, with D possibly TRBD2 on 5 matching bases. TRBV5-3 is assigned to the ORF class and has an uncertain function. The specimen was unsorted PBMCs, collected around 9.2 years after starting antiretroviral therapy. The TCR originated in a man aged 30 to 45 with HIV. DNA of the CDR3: TGTGCCAGAAGCTTTCCCGGGGCCTACGAGCAGTACTTC. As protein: CARSFPGAYEQYF.